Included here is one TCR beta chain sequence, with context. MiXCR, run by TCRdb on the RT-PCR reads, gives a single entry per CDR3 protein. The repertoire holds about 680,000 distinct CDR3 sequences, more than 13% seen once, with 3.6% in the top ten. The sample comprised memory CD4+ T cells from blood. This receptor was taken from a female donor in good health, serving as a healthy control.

The DNA of the CDR3 is TGCAGTGCCCGAGGTGGGCGGAAAGAGACCCAGTACTTC. Translating it yields CSARGGRKETQYF. The rearrangement links TRBV20-1 to TRBJ2-5, with no clear D. The V end was cut by 6 bases, the J end by 3 bases, with 14 bases between. Germline V gene sequence: CDR1 DFQATT, CDR2 SNEGSKA (reference sequence). CDR3 size: 13 residues.